This T cell receptor (beta chain) came from a study of blood T cells in healthy people across ages. The donors, healthy Caucasians from Russia, were aged about 6 to 95. A second PCR of 7 to 11 cycles used a sample-barcoded 5' primer and a J-beta primer mix. Samples each returned at least 2.5 million CDR3-containing paired-end reads. MiXCR, run by TCRdb on the 5' RACE reads, gives a single entry per CDR3 protein. The sample carries approximately 960,000 distinct CDR3 sequences, almost 30% recorded once. Germline assignment: CDR1 SGDLS and CDR2 YYNGEE. CDR3 length: 15 amino acids. For this clonotype: Mismatch with germline at one junction end may stem from a read error.

The same data also went into a second study, on T cells of mothers and their children. This second study notes: Random nucleotides (2-4) and sample barcodes were added by the M1S primer used in the second PCR. Slightly higher but non-significant overlap marked related mother-child pairs versus unrelated pairs.

This chain connects TRBV9 to TRBJ2-5, with D tentatively TRBD1 (6 bases). The specimen sequenced was blood. The receptor comes from a woman between 40 and 50 years old in good health. The CDR3 DNA is TGTACCAGCAGCGTAGCGTGGGGGCCGGGGGAGACCCAGTACTTC. This gives the protein CTSSVAWGPGETQYF.